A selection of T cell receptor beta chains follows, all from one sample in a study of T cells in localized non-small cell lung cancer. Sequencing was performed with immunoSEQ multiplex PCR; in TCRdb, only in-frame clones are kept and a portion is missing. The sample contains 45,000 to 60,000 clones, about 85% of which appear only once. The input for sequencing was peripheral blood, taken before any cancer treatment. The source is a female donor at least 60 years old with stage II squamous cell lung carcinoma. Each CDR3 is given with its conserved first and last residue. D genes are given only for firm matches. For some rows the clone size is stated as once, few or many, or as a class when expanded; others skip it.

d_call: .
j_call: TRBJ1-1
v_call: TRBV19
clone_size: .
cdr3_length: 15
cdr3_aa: CASSDRGGMNTEAFF
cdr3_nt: TGTGCCAGTAGTGACCGGGGAGGGATGAACACTGAAGCTTTCTTT

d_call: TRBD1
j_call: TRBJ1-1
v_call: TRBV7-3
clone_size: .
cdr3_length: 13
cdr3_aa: CASSLARQGEAFF
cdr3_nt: TGTGCCAGCAGCTTAGCGAGACAGGGTGAAGCTTTCTTT

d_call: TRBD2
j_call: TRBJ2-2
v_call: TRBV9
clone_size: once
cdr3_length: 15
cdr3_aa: CASRPSGGAAGELFF
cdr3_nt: TGTGCCAGCAGACCTAGCGGGGGGGCCGCCGGGGAGCTGTTTTTT

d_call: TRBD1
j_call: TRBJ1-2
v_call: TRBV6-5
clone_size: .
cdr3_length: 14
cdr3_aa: CASSYDVTGRGYTF
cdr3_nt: TGTGCCAGCAGTTACGATGTGACAGGGAGAGGCTACACCTTC

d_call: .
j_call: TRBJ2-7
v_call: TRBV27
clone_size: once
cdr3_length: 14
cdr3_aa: CASSPRPVTYEQYF
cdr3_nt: TGTGCCAGCAGTCCTCGGCCCGTGACCTACGAGCAGTACTTC

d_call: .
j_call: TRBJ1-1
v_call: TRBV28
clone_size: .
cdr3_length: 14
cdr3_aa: CASSLVGFGTEAFF
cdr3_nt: TGTGCCAGCAGTTTAGTGGGGTTTGGCACTGAAGCTTTCTTT

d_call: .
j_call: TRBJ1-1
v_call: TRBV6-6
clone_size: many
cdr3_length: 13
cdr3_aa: CASRLTGNTEAFF
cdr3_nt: TGTGCCAGCAGACTGACAGGGAACACTGAAGCTTTCTTT

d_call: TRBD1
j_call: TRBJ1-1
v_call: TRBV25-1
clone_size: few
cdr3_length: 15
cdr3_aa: CASGGTGTGGTEAFF
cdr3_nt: TGTGCCAGCGGGGGGACAGGGACGGGAGGCACTGAAGCTTTCTTT

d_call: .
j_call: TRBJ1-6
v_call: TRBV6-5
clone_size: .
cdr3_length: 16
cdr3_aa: CASSYSVNSYNSPLHF
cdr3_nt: TGTGCCAGCAGTTACAGTGTTAACTCCTATAATTCACCCCTCCACTTT

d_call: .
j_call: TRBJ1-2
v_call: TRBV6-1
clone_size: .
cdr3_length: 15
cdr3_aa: CASSEAGGPLSGYTF
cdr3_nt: TGTGCCAGCAGTGAAGCAGGGGGACCCCTCTCTGGCTACACCTTC

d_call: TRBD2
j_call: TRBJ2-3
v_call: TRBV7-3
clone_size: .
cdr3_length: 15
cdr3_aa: CASSSSGGAGDTQYF
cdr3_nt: TGTGCCAGCAGTTCAAGCGGGGGGGCTGGAGATACGCAGTATTTT

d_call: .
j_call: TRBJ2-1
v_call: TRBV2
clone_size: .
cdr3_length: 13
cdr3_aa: CASGRGTYNEQFF
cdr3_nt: TGTGCCAGCGGGAGGGGGACCTACAATGAGCAGTTCTTC

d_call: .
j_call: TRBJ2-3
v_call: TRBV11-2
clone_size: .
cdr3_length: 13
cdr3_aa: CASRPPGADTQYF
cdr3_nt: TGTGCCAGCAGACCACCCGGGGCAGATACGCAGTATTTT

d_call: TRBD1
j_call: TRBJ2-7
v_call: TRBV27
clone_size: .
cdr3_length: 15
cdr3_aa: CASIGPGQGAYEQYF
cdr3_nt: TGTGCCAGCATTGGCCCGGGACAGGGGGCTTACGAGCAGTACTTC

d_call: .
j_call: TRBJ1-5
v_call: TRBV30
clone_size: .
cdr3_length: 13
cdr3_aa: CAWSPGLDQPQHF
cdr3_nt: TGTGCCTGGAGTCCAGGGCTGGATCAGCCCCAGCATTTT

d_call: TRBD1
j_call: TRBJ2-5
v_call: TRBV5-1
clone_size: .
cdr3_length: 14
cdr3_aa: CASSPDRVGETQYF
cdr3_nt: TGCGCCAGCAGCCCGGACAGGGTCGGAGAGACCCAGTACTTC

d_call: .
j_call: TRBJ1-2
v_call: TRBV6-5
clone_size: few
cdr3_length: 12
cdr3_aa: CASRLQGFGYTF
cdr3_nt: TGTGCCAGCAGGCTACAGGGATTCGGCTACACCTTC

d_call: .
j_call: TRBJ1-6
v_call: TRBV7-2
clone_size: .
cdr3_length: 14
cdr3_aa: CASSSVRGASPLHF
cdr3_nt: TGTGCCAGCAGCTCAGTCCGAGGGGCTTCACCCCTCCACTTT

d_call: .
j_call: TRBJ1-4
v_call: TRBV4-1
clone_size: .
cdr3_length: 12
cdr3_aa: CASSREYEKLFF
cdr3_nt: TGCGCCAGCAGCCGAGAGTATGAAAAACTGTTTTTT